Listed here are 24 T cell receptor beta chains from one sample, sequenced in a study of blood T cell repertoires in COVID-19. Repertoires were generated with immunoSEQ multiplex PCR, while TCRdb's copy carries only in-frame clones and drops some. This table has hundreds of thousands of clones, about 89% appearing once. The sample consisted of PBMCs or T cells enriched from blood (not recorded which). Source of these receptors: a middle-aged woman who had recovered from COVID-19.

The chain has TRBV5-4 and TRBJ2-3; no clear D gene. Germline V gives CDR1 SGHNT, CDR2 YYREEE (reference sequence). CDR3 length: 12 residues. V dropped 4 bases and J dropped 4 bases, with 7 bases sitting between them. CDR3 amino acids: CASSRRPDTQYF. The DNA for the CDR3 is TGTGCCAGCAGCCGGCGGCCAGATACGCAGTATTTT.

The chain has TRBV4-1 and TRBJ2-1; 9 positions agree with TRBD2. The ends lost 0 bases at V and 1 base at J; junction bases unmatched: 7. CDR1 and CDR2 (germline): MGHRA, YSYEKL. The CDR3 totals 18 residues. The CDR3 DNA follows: TGCGCCAGCAGCCAAGATCCGGCTAGCGGGGTTTCCTACAATGAGCAGTTCTTC. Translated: CASSQDPASGVSYNEQFF.

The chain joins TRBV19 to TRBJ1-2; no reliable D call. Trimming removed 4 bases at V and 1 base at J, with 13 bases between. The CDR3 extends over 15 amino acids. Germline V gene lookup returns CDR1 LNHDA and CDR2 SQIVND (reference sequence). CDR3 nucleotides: TGTGCCAGTAGTACCCAAGCGGACGGTAACTATGGCTACACCTTC. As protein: CASSTQADGNYGYTF.

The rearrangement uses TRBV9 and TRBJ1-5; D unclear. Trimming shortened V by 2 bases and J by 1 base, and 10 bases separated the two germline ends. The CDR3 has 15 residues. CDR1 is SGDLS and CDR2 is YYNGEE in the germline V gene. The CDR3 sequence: CASSVEGFSNQPQHF. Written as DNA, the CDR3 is TGTGCCAGCAGCGTCGAGGGCTTCAGCAATCAGCCCCAGCATTTT.

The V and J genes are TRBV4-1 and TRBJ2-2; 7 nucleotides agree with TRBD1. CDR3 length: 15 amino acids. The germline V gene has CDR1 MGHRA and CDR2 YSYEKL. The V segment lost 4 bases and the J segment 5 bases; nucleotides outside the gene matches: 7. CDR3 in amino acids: CASSPTTGRTGELFF. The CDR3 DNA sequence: TGCGCCAGCAGCCCCACGACAGGGCGAACCGGGGAGCTGTTTTTT.

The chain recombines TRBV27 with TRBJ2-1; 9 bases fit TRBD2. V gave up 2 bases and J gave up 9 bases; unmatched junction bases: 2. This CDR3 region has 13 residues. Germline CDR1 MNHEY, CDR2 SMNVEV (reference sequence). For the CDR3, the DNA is TGTGCCAGCAGTTTACTTAGCGGGGGTGAGCAGTTCTTC. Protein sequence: CASSLLSGGEQFF.

Here the CDR3 DNA reads TGTGCCAGCAGTTATAAGGGAGATCAGCCCCAGCATTTT. Protein product: CASSYKGDQPQHF. This chain uses TRBV27 with TRBJ1-5; no clear D. The CDR3 length is 13 residues. Germline CDR1 is MNHEY and CDR2 is SMNVEV (reference sequence). The V and J ends lost 4 bases and 5 bases respectively, with 9 bases between them.

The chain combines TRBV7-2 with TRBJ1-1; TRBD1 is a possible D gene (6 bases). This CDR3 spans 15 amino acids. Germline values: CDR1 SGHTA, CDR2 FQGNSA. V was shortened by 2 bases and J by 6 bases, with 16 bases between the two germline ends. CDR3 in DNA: TGTGCCAGCAGCTTACGAAAGGTCCAGGGGCCTGAAGCTTTCTTT. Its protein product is CASSLRKVQGPEAFF. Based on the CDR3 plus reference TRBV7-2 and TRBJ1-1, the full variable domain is GAGVSQSPSNKVTEKGKDVELRCDPISGHTALYWYRQSLGQGLEFLIYFQGNSAPDKSGLPSDRFSAERTGGSVSTLTIQRTQQEDSAVYLCASSLRKVQGPEAFFGQGTRLTVV.

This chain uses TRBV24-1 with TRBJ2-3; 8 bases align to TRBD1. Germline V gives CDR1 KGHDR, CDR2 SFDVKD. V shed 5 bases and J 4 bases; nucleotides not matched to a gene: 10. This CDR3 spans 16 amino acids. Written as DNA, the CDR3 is TGTGCCACCAGTGCCCTCGGGGCAGGGGGCGCAGATACGCAGTATTTT. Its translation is CATSALGAGGADTQYF.

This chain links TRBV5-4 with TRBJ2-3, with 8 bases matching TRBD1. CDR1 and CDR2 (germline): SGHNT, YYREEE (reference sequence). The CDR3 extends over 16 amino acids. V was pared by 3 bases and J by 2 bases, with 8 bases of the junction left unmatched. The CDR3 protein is CASSWRTGRLTDTQYF. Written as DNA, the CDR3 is TGTGCCAGCAGCTGGCGGACAGGGCGGCTCACAGATACGCAGTATTTT.

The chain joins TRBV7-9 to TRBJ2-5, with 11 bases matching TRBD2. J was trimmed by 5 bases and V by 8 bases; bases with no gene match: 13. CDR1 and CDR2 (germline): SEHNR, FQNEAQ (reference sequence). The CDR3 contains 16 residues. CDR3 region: CASGRASGRSKETQYF. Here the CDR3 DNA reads TGTGCCAGCGGGAGAGCTAGCGGGAGGTCGAAGGAGACCCAGTACTTC.

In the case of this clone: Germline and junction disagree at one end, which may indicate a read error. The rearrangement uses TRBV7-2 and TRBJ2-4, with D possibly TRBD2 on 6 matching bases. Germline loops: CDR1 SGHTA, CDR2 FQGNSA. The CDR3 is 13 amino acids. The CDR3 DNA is TGTGCCAGCAGCCTGGACTATGGGCTAGCGCACCACTTC. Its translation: CASSLDYGLAHHF.

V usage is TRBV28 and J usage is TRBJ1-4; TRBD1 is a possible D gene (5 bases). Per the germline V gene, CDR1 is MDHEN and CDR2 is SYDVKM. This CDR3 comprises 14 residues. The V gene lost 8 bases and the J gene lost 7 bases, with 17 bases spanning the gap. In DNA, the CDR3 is TGTGCCAGCGGACCTGGGGGGGTTGGTGAAAAACTGTTTTTT. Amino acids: CASGPGGVGEKLFF.

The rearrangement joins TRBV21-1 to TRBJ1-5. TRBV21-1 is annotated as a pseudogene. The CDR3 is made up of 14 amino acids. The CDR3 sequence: CASSTVVLYQPQHF. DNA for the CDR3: TGTGCCAGCAGCACCGTCGTACTCTATCAGCCCCAGCATTTT.

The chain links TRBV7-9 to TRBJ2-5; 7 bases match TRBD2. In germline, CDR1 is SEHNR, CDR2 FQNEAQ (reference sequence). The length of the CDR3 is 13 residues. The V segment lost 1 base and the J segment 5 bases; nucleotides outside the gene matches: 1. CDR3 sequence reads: CASSLVSGETQYF. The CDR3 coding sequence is TGTGCCAGCAGCTTAGTTAGCGGGGAGACCCAGTACTTC. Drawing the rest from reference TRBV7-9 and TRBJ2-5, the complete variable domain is DTGVSQNPRHKITKRGQNVTFRCDPISEHNRLYWYRQTLGQGPEFLTYFQNEAQLEKSRLLSDRFSAERPKGSFSTLEIQRTEQGDSAMYLCASSLVSGETQYFGPGTRLLVL.

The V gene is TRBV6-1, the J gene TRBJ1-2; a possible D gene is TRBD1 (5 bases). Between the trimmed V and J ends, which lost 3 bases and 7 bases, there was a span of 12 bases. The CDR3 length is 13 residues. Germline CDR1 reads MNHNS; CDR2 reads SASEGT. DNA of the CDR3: TGTGCCAGCAGTGATATCAGGGAGGGTGGCTACACCTTC. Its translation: CASSDIREGGYTF.

The CDR3 protein is CASSSIGQYSNQPQHF. CDR3 sequence (DNA): TGTGCCAGCAGCTCTATCGGACAGTATAGCAATCAGCCCCAGCATTTT. The chain recombines TRBV7-8 with TRBJ1-5; perhaps TRBD1 as D (6 bases). The CDR3 runs 16 residues. The V and J ends lost 4 bases and 0 bases respectively, with 13 bases between them. The germline V gene encodes CDR1 SGHVS and CDR2 FQNEAQ.

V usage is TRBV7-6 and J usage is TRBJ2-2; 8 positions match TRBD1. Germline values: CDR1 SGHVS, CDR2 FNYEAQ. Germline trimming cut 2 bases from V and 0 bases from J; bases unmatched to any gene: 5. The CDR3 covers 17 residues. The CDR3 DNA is TGTGCCAGCAGCTTAAGACAGGGGAGGACGAACACCGGGGAGCTGTTTTTT. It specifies CASSLRQGRTNTGELFF.

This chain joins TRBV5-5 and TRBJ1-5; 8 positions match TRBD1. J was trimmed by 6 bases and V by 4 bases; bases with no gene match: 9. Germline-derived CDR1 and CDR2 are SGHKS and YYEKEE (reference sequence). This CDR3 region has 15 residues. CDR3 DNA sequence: TGTGCCAGCAGCGCGGGACAGGCCTTTGTTCAGCCCCAGCATTTT. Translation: CASSAGQAFVQPQHF.

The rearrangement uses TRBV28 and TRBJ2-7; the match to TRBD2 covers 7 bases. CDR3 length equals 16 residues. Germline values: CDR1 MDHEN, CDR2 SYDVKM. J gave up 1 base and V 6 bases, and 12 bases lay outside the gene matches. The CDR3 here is CASSLLSSGRSYEQYF. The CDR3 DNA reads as TGTGCCAGCAGCCTACTAAGTAGCGGGCGATCCTACGAGCAGTACTTC.

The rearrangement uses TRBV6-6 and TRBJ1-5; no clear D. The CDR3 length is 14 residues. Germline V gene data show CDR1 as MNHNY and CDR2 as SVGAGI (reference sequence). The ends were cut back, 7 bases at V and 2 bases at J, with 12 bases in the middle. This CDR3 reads CASISAVGNQPQHF. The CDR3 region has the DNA TGTGCCAGCATATCGGCGGTTGGCAATCAGCCCCAGCATTTT.

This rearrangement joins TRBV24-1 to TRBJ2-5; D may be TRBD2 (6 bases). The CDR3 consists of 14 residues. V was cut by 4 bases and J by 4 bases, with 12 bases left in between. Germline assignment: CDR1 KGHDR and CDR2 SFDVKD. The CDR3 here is CATSDPGLGETQYF. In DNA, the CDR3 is TGTGCCACCAGTGACCCGGGACTGGGAGAGACCCAGTACTTC.

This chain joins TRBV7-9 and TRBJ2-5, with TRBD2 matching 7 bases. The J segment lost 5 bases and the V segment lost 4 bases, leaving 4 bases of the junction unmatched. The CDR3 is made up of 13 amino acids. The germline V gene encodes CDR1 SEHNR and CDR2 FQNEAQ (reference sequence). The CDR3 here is CASSSSGAETQYF. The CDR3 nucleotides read TGTGCCAGCAGCTCCAGCGGGGCGGAGACCCAGTACTTC.

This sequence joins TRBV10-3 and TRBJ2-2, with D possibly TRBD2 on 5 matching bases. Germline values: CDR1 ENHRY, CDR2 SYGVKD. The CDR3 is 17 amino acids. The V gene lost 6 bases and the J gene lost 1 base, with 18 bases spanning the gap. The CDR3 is CAIRDYGKLGNTGELFF. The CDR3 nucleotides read TGTGCCATCAGAGACTACGGGAAATTGGGGAACACCGGGGAGCTGTTTTTT.